The rows below give T cell receptor beta chains drawn from one sample of a study of T-cell memory formation after mild COVID-19. MiXCR was run by TCRdb on the 5' RACE reads, yielding one entry per CDR3 protein. This sample has about 30,000 distinct CDR3 sequences, with 12% found just once. Source material: PBMCs or a T cell subset sorted from them (not recorded which). The receptors were sampled from an adult woman who had mild COVID-19 (a few samples of this study predate the infection). Cell type and time point are not known. Both conserved end residues are part of each CDR3. The D gene is left open where the match is weak. Clone size is shown for a subset of rows, as once, few, many or a class of expanded clone.

cdr3_aa: CATSRDQSSGANVLTF
cdr3_nt: TGTGCCACCAGCAGAGATCAAAGTTCTGGGGCCAACGTCCTGACTTTC
d_call: -
v_call: TRBV15
clone_size: many
j_call: TRBJ2-6

cdr3_aa: CASSFARGYNYGYTF
cdr3_nt: TGTGCCAGCAGTTTTGCCAGGGGGTACAACTATGGCTACACCTTC
d_call: TRBD1
v_call: TRBV27
clone_size: many
j_call: TRBJ1-2

cdr3_aa: CSMGTGEQPQHF
cdr3_nt: TGCAGTATGGGGACAGGGGAGCAGCCCCAGCATTTT
d_call: TRBD1
v_call: TRBV20-1
clone_size: many
j_call: TRBJ1-5

cdr3_aa: CASSSDGSYNEQFF
cdr3_nt: TGTGCCAGCAGCTCCGACGGTAGCTACAATGAGCAGTTCTTC
d_call: -
v_call: TRBV5-6
clone_size: many
j_call: TRBJ2-1

cdr3_aa: CASSQSGQGITDTQYF
cdr3_nt: TGCGCCAGCAGCCAATCCGGACAGGGGATCACAGATACGCAGTATTTT
d_call: TRBD1
v_call: TRBV4-3
clone_size: -
j_call: TRBJ2-3

cdr3_aa: CASSLQRGDTDTQYF
cdr3_nt: TGTGCCAGCAGCTTACAGCGGGGTGACACAGATACGCAGTATTTT
d_call: TRBD2
v_call: TRBV7-9
clone_size: many
j_call: TRBJ2-3

cdr3_aa: CASSWLSGDTQYF
cdr3_nt: TGTGCCAGCAGTTGGCTCTCTGGAGATACGCAGTATTTT
d_call: -
v_call: TRBV12-3/TRBV12-4
clone_size: -
j_call: TRBJ2-3

cdr3_aa: CASSPTMGLAGVLTFYEQYF
cdr3_nt: TGTGCCAGCAGTCCCACGATGGGACTAGCGGGAGTCCTCACCTTCTACGAGCAGTACTTC
d_call: TRBD2
v_call: TRBV27
clone_size: many
j_call: TRBJ2-7

cdr3_aa: CATSPDPGTANTEAFF
cdr3_nt: TGTGCCACCAGCCCCGACCCCGGGACAGCAAACACTGAAGCTTTCTTT
d_call: TRBD1
v_call: TRBV15
clone_size: many
j_call: TRBJ1-1

cdr3_aa: CAWSQGNEKLFF
cdr3_nt: TGTGCCTGGAGTCAGGGGAATGAAAAACTGTTTTTT
d_call: -
v_call: TRBV30
clone_size: few
j_call: TRBJ1-4

cdr3_aa: CASSLVLAGTDTQYF
cdr3_nt: TGCGCCAGCAGCTTGGTTCTGGCAGGCACAGATACGCAGTATTTT
d_call: -
v_call: TRBV5-1
clone_size: many
j_call: TRBJ2-3

cdr3_aa: CASSYSAGQVSLRPQHF
cdr3_nt: TGTGCCAGCAGTTACTCTGCAGGACAGGTCTCCCTGAGGCCCCAGCATTTT
d_call: TRBD1
v_call: TRBV6-2/TRBV6-3
clone_size: many
j_call: TRBJ1-5

cdr3_aa: CASSPTSGSTDTQYF
cdr3_nt: TGTGCCAGCTCACCAACTAGCGGGAGCACAGATACGCAGTATTTT
d_call: TRBD2
v_call: TRBV18
clone_size: many
j_call: TRBJ2-3

cdr3_aa: CAIQSRESEKLFF
cdr3_nt: TGTGCCATACAGAGCAGGGAAAGTGAAAAACTGTTTTTT
d_call: -
v_call: TRBV19
clone_size: -
j_call: TRBJ1-4

cdr3_aa: CASRRGASSYNEQFF
cdr3_nt: TGTGCCAGCAGGAGGGGGGCCAGTTCCTACAATGAGCAGTTCTTC
d_call: -
v_call: TRBV5-4
clone_size: -
j_call: TRBJ2-1

cdr3_aa: CASSLSPRHTDTQYF
cdr3_nt: TGTGCCAGCAGTTTATCCCCGCGGCACACAGATACGCAGTATTTT
d_call: -
v_call: TRBV12-3/TRBV12-4
clone_size: many
j_call: TRBJ2-3

cdr3_aa: CASSARQGTNTEAFF
cdr3_nt: TGTGCCAGCAGTGCACGACAGGGAACGAACACTGAAGCTTTCTTT
d_call: TRBD1
v_call: TRBV6-1
clone_size: many
j_call: TRBJ1-1

cdr3_aa: CATSDFGGGAVPDTQYF
cdr3_nt: TGTGCCACCAGTGATTTCGGCGGGGGGGCCGTTCCAGATACGCAGTATTTT
d_call: TRBD2
v_call: TRBV24-1
clone_size: -
j_call: TRBJ2-3

cdr3_aa: CSAPPGLASTDTQYF
cdr3_nt: TGCAGTGCCCCCCCTGGACTAGCTAGCACAGATACGCAGTATTTT
d_call: TRBD2
v_call: TRBV20-1
clone_size: -
j_call: TRBJ2-3